Following are 27 T cell receptor beta chains from one sample sequenced in a study of T-cell reconstitution after alpha-beta-depleted transplantation in children. Unique molecular identifiers were incorporated into the prepared TCRbeta library. Using its own MiXCR run on the PCR reads, TCRdb lists one record per CDR3 protein. The profile shows 65,000 to 85,000 distinct CDR3 sequences, about a tenth of them singletons. The source material was PBMCs, sampled before TCRalphabeta/CD19-depleted stem cell transplant. The receptors here all came from a boy between 10 and 17 years old with acute myeloid leukemia, due to receive a stem cell transplant.

CDR3 nucleotides: TGCAGTGCACGGACAGCGGTCCCCCAGGGCAATGAGCAGTTCTTC. It specifies CSARTAVPQGNEQFF. V is TRBV20-1 and J is TRBJ2-1; D may be TRBD1 (6 bases). V dropped 6 bases and J dropped 6 bases, with 21 bases sitting between them. CDR1 DFQATT and CDR2 SNEGSKA come from the germline V gene (reference sequence). This CDR3 comprises 15 residues.

Ten or more counts support this clonotype. The CDR3 sequence: CASSHGQGASAGNTIYF. DNA of the CDR3: TGTGCCAGCAGCCATGGACAGGGGGCAAGCGCTGGAAACACCATATATTTT. The chain is built from TRBV11-3 and TRBJ1-3; TRBD1 agrees at 11 bases. The CDR3 length is 17 residues. V was clipped by 5 bases and J by 2 bases; unmatched bases: 8. Germline V gives CDR1 SGHNT, CDR2 YENEEA.

This clonotype was seen ten or more times. The chain combines TRBV7-8 with TRBJ2-1; 11 positions agree with TRBD2. Germline CDR1 SGHVS, CDR2 FQNEAQ. CDR3 length: 15 residues. Losses at the gene ends were 2 bases for V and 9 bases for J; bases not matched to a gene: 6. In nucleotides, the CDR3 is TGTGCCAGCAGCTTATTACTAGCGGGAGCTCGTGAGCAGTTCTTC. Protein product: CASSLLLAGAREQFF.

This clonotype was recorded many times. This chain joins TRBV27 and TRBJ2-2, with D possibly TRBD2 on 5 matching bases. CDR1 is MNHEY and CDR2 is SMNVEV in the germline V gene (reference sequence). Trimming shortened V by 7 bases and J by 1 base, and 13 bases separated the two germline ends. This CDR3 comprises 15 residues. CDR3 DNA sequence: TGTGCCAGCACCCTGGGAGCAGGGAACACCGGGGAGCTGTTTTTT. Translating gives CASTLGAGNTGELFF.

This clonotype was recorded at least ten times. The chain recombines TRBV25-1 with TRBJ2-1, with D maybe TRBD1 (5 bases). The V end was cut by 3 bases, the J end by 9 bases, with 12 bases between. Per germline, CDR1 MGHDK and CDR2 SYGVNS. CDR3 length: 13 amino acids. In DNA, the CDR3 is TGTGCCAGCAGTGATACCTGGGGCGGTGAGCAGTTCTTC. It yields the protein CASSDTWGGEQFF.

This chain joins TRBV5-5 and TRBJ1-2; TRBD1 aligns across 10 bases. The CDR3 sequence is 14 residues long. Unmatched junction bases numbered 7, after V lost 4 bases and J lost 7 bases. Germline values: CDR1 SGHKS, CDR2 YYEKEE (reference sequence). As DNA, the CDR3 is TGTGCCAGCAGCATCGGGACAGGGGAAGGTGGCTACACCTTC. This encodes CASSIGTGEGGYTF.

The table lists this clonotype with many counts. This rearrangement joins TRBV12-3 or TRBV12-4 to TRBJ2-1; 10 nucleotides match TRBD2. This CDR3 is built from 16 residues. The V gene end was trimmed by 4 bases and the J gene end by 1 base; junction bases not matched to a gene: 4. CDR3 sequence: CASSSGLALSYNEQFF. The CDR3 DNA reads TGTGCCAGCAGTTCGGGACTAGCGTTATCCTACAATGAGCAGTTCTTC.

This clonotype was seen repeatedly, ten times or more. This chain connects TRBV5-6 to TRBJ1-1; D ambiguous. Germline V gene lookup returns CDR1 SGHDT and CDR2 YYEEEE. Deletions cut 1 base from V and 4 bases from J, with 8 bases between. This CDR3 region has 13 residues. The CDR3 DNA reads as TGTGCCAGCAGCTTGCGGGGAGTCACTGAAGCTTTCTTT. It is translated as CASSLRGVTEAFF.

This clonotype was counted ten times or more. The V and J genes are TRBV20-1 and TRBJ2-5, with no clear D. V lost 5 bases to trimming and J lost 3 bases, with 7 bases between them. The germline CDR1 and CDR2 sequences are DFQATT and SNEGSKA (reference sequence). This CDR3 region has 11 residues. The CDR3 coding sequence is TGCAGTGCTCACCTTGAAGAGACCCAGTACTTC. Translated: CSAHLEETQYF.

This clonotype turned up a few times. The gene calls are TRBV5-1 and TRBJ2-2; tentatively, D is TRBD2 (5 bases). The CDR3 is made up of 15 amino acids. CDR1 is SGHRS and CDR2 is YFSETQ in the germline V gene. Between the trimmed V and J ends, which lost 1 base and 8 bases, there was a span of 15 bases. CDR3 sequence reads: CASSLSTTLGGELFF. CDR3 sequence (DNA): TGCGCCAGCAGCTTGTCGACTACCCTAGGGGGGGAGCTGTTTTTT. The full variable domain, in which reference TRBV5-1 and TRBJ2-2 provide the parts outside the CDR3, is KAGVTQTPRYLIKTRGQQVTLSCSPISGHRSVSWYQQTPGQGLQFLFEYFSETQRNKGNFPGRFSGRQFSNSRSEMNVSTLELGDSALYLCASSLSTTLGGELFFGEGSRLTVL.

This clonotype was observed at least ten times. The chain couples TRBV7-2 to TRBJ2-7; D unclear. The CDR3 covers 13 residues. The V and J ends lost 1 base and 3 bases respectively, with 7 bases between them. CDR1 is SGHTA and CDR2 is FQGNSA in the germline V gene. CDR3 loop: CASSLVKGYEQYF. DNA for the CDR3: TGTGCCAGCAGCTTAGTTAAGGGCTACGAGCAGTACTTC.

This clonotype showed up many times. The V call is TRBV27, the J call TRBJ1-1; D remains unclear. Trimming took off 3 bases at V and 3 bases at J, with 8 bases between the two ends. Germline values: CDR1 MNHEY, CDR2 SMNVEV (reference sequence). CDR3 length: 13 residues. For the CDR3, the DNA is TGTGCCAGCAGTTTGGTGGCCTACACTGAAGCTTTCTTT. It yields the protein CASSLVAYTEAFF.

This clonotype was picked up many times. The CDR3 region has the DNA TGTGCCAGCAGCTTCCCTCCGGGACAGGGATCAACAGACTATGGCTACACCTTC. Protein sequence: CASSFPPGQGSTDYGYTF. The V call is TRBV11-1, the J call TRBJ1-2; 9 bases match TRBD1. CDR1 SGHAT and CDR2 FQDESV come from the germline V gene (reference sequence). The CDR3 has 18 amino acids. Trimming at V came to 3 bases and at J to 3 bases, leaving 14 bases not matched to a gene. Drawing the rest from reference TRBV11-1 and TRBJ1-2, the complete variable domain is EAEVAQSPRYKITEKSQAVAFWCDPISGHATLYWYRQILGQGPELLVQFQDESVVDDSQLPKDRFSAERLKGVDSTLKIQPAELGDSAMYLCASSFPPGQGSTDYGYTFGSGTRLTVV.

Ten or more counts support this clonotype. The V call is TRBV29-1, the J call TRBJ2-5; no clear D gene. The CDR3 is 11 amino acids. The germline V gene encodes CDR1 SQVTM and CDR2 ANQGSEA. Between the trimmed V and J ends, which lost 4 bases and 4 bases, there was a span of 7 bases. CDR3 in DNA: TGCAGCGTTGTGCCCGGAGAGACCCAGTACTTC. Its translation is CSVVPGETQYF.

This clonotype appeared many times. This rearrangement joins TRBV6-2 or TRBV6-3 to TRBJ2-1; D is undetermined. The CDR3 totals 12 residues. CDR1 and CDR2 (germline): MNHEY, SVGEGT. Trimming removed 6 bases from V and 7 bases from J, with 10 bases in between. In DNA, the CDR3 is TGTGCCAGCAGCCCCCATGGTAATGAGCAGTTCTTC. It translates to CASSPHGNEQFF.

This clonotype was recorded many times. The CDR3 here is CSAWGSGGSNQPQHF. As DNA, the CDR3 is TGCAGTGCTTGGGGGAGTGGAGGCAGCAATCAGCCCCAGCATTTT. This chain joins TRBV20-1 and TRBJ1-5; tentatively, D is TRBD1 (5 bases). Trimming took 5 bases from V and 1 from J, leaving 15 bases between them. This CDR3 has 15 residues. Germline CDR1 DFQATT, CDR2 SNEGSKA (reference sequence).

This clonotype has at least ten counts. V and J are TRBV20-1 and TRBJ2-7, with a weak D call TRBD2 (5 bases). This CDR3 comprises 11 residues. V lost 5 bases and J lost 3, with 8 bases in between. Germline V CDR1 and CDR2: DFQATT, SNEGSKA (reference sequence). CDR3 in DNA: TGCAGTGCTCATGGACTCTACGAGCAGTACTTC. It specifies CSAHGLYEQYF.

This clonotype was observed many times. The J gene is TRBJ2-7, the V gene TRBV4-2, with 9 bases lining up with TRBD1. Germline values: CDR1 LGHNA, CDR2 YNFKEQ. J lost 3 bases, V lost 4 bases, and 1 base had no gene match. The CDR3 length is 13 residues. The CDR3 loop reads CASSRDRDYEQYF. CDR3 nucleotide sequence: TGTGCCAGCAGCCGGGACAGGGACTACGAGCAGTACTTC.

This clonotype was seen many times. J is TRBJ2-3 and V is TRBV28; 10 nucleotides agree with TRBD2. Germline V lookup: CDR1 MDHEN, CDR2 SYDVKM. This CDR3 has 15 amino acids. V was pared by 7 bases and J by 5 bases, with 9 bases of the junction left unmatched. The CDR3 DNA reads TGTGCCAGCATTAGAGGGACTAGCGACCTAGATACGCAGTATTTT. This codes for CASIRGTSDLDTQYF.

This clonotype was observed many times. CDR3 DNA sequence: TGTGCCAGCAGCCAAGATCATTCCCGGGGGCCTAGTGAAGCTTTCTTT. Translating it yields CASSQDHSRGPSEAFF. The chain employs TRBV4-2 and TRBJ1-1, with D maybe TRBD1 (6 bases). With 0 bases removed from V and 7 bases from J, the gap between germline ends came to 18 bases. The CDR3 extends over 16 amino acids. Germline lookup yields CDR1 LGHNA and CDR2 YNFKEQ.

The table lists this clonotype with many counts. The chain has TRBV18 and TRBJ1-1; perhaps TRBD1 as D (5 bases). V shed 1 base and J shed 4 bases, with 7 bases lying between them. The CDR3 has 13 amino acids. Looked up from germline, CDR1 is KGHSH and CDR2 is LQKENI. CDR3 DNA: TGTGCCAGCTCACCACAGGGGATCACTGAAGCTTTCTTT. As protein: CASSPQGITEAFF.

This clonotype showed up many times. V and J are TRBV20-1 and TRBJ1-2, with D possibly TRBD1 on 5 matching bases. The length of the CDR3 is 13 residues. Germline lookup yields CDR1 DFQATT and CDR2 SNEGSKA (reference sequence). The germline V and J ends were trimmed by 2 bases and 8 bases, with 15 bases remaining between them. The CDR3 nucleotides are TGCAGTGCTAGATCCCCGAGGGGAGGGGGCTACACCTTC. Its protein product is CSARSPRGGGYTF.

The genes are TRBV11-2 and TRBJ2-3; the match to TRBD1 covers 8 bases. V was pared by 4 bases and J by 2 bases, with 14 bases of the junction left unmatched. Looked up from germline, CDR1 is SGHAT and CDR2 is FQNNGV. CDR3 length equals 18 residues. The CDR3 coding sequence is TGTGCCAGCAGCTCGCATCTAGGACAGGGACTTTTCACAGATACGCAGTATTTT. Amino acid sequence: CASSSHLGQGLFTDTQYF.

This clonotype was found a few times. This chain connects TRBV11-2 to TRBJ1-6, with D possibly matching TRBD1 (5 bases). The V end lost 0 bases, the J end lost 9 bases, and 9 bases lay between the germline ends. CDR3 size: 14 residues. The V gene's germline CDR1 is SGHAT and CDR2 FQNNGV. The CDR3 nucleotides are TGTGCCAGCAGCTTAGAGGGGGGATTTTCACCCCTCCACTTT. The encoded protein is CASSLEGGFSPLHF. Full variable domain (missing parts from reference TRBV11-2 and TRBJ1-6): EAGVAQSPRYKIIEKRQSVAFWCNPISGHATLYWYQQILGQGPKLLIQFQNNGVVDDSQLPKDRFSAERLKGVDSTLKIQPAKLEDSAVYLCASSLEGGFSPLHFGNGTRLTVT.

At least ten counts were recorded for this clonotype. This chain links TRBV20-1 with TRBJ1-5; TRBD1 aligns across 8 bases. CDR1 DFQATT and CDR2 SNEGSKA come from the germline V gene (reference sequence). The CDR3 runs to 13 residues. The V gene end was trimmed by 5 bases and the J gene end by 2 bases; junction bases not matched to a gene: 2. In DNA form, the CDR3 reads TGCAGTGCTTCACAGGGGGGCAATCAGCCCCAGCATTTT. Its translation: CSASQGGNQPQHF.

Many counts were recorded for this clonotype. The genes are TRBV5-1 and TRBJ2-5; D not resolved. The CDR3 extends over 15 amino acids. V lost 2 bases and J 2 bases, leaving 13 bases between the germline ends. Germline V lookup: CDR1 SGHRS, CDR2 YFSETQ. The CDR3 here is CASSFGAYVQETQYF. The DNA of the CDR3 is TGCGCCAGCAGCTTTGGAGCCTACGTACAAGAGACCCAGTACTTC.

This clonotype has ten or more counts. The chain carries TRBV21-1 and TRBJ1-2; whether TRBD1, the table's D call, matches the DNA was not checked. TRBV21-1 is a pseudogene. The CDR3 has 13 amino acids. This CDR3 reads CASSSRGIYGYTF. The CDR3 region has the DNA TGTGCCAGCAGCTCTCGGGGGATCTATGGCTACACCTTC.